One and the same sample provided the 27 T cell receptor beta chains below, sequenced in a study of PD-L1 blockade in urothelial cancer. Generated by immunoSEQ multiplex PCR, the TCRdb table keeps only in-frame clones and is missing some. The sample carries 38,000 or so clones, 80% to 90% recorded once. This specimen consisted of PBMCs, obtained around atezolizumab (anti-PD-L1) treatment. Receptors originate from a man aged 55 to 70 with urothelial cancer.

V gene TRBV6-1 combines with J gene TRBJ1-5; no reliable D call. The CDR3 is 13 amino acids. Per germline, CDR1 MNHNS and CDR2 SASEGT. Trimming stripped 8 bases from V and 4 bases from J, with 12 bases between. For the CDR3, the DNA is TGTGCCAGCGAGGACGGAGGTAATCAGCCCCAGCATTTT. Protein sequence: CASEDGGNQPQHF.

This clone was observed once. The V call is TRBV28, the J call TRBJ2-4, with D possibly TRBD2 on 6 matching bases. Germline V gene lookup returns CDR1 MDHEN and CDR2 SYDVKM. Trimming cost V 8 bases and J 0 bases, with 14 bases left between them. The CDR3 is 15 residues long. The CDR3 is CASAPGLQAKNIQYF. In DNA form, the CDR3 reads TGTGCCAGCGCACCGGGACTCCAAGCCAAAAACATTCAGTACTTC.

This clone occurred a few times. The chain carries TRBV6-1 and TRBJ2-7; 9 bases are shared with TRBD1. The CDR3 loop spans 14 amino acids. The germline V gene encodes CDR1 MNHNS and CDR2 SASEGT. J gave up 6 bases and V 7 bases, and 10 bases lay outside the gene matches. CDR3: CASILDRGRAEQYF. CDR3 coding DNA: TGTGCCAGCATCCTAGACAGGGGGAGGGCCGAGCAGTACTTC.

This clone was counted once. The chain has TRBV5-1 and TRBJ2-7; 8 bases fit TRBD1. The CDR3 has 15 amino acids. Germline loops: CDR1 SGHRS, CDR2 YFSETQ. Unmatched junction bases numbered 11, after V lost 4 bases and J lost 5 bases. The CDR3 reads CASSTGGQEKDEQYF. In DNA form, the CDR3 reads TGCGCCAGCAGCACCGGGGGACAGGAGAAAGACGAGCAGTACTTC.

The chain is built from TRBV5-6 and TRBJ2-3; tentatively, D is TRBD2 (5 bases). CDR3 length: 15 amino acids. Germline V lookup: CDR1 SGHDT, CDR2 YYEEEE. Trimming cost V 5 bases and J 0 bases, with 13 bases left between them. The CDR3 DNA is TGTGCCAGCAGTGGACCGGGAACTAGCACAGATACGCAGTATTTT. It codes for CASSGPGTSTDTQYF.

V gene TRBV27 combines with J gene TRBJ2-1; 12 nucleotides line up with TRBD2. J was trimmed by 7 bases and V by 5 bases; bases with no gene match: 3. CDR3 length equals 14 residues. Germline CDR1 MNHEY, CDR2 SMNVEV (reference sequence). CDR3 protein: CASSLAGGLNEQFF. The CDR3 DNA reads as TGTGCCAGCAGTCTAGCGGGAGGGTTGAATGAGCAGTTCTTC.

In this sample, this clone turned up once. The chain employs TRBV7-9 and TRBJ1-1; D is uncertain. Trimming left V 3 bases short and J 2 bases short, with 7 bases between. From germline, CDR1 is SEHNR and CDR2 FQNEAQ (reference sequence). The CDR3 contains 13 residues. CDR3 protein: CASSFPSNTEAFF. The DNA of the CDR3 is TGTGCCAGCAGCTTTCCCAGTAACACTGAAGCTTTCTTT.

V usage is TRBV19 and J usage is TRBJ1-1; the D gene is possibly TRBD1 (6 bases). The CDR3 sequence is 12 residues long. Trimming removed 10 bases from V and 5 bases from J, with 14 bases in between. Germline V gene sequence: CDR1 LNHDA, CDR2 SQIVND (reference sequence). CDR3 in amino acids: CATSRGGTEAFF. Written as DNA, the CDR3 is TGTGCCACCTCAAGAGGGGGTACTGAAGCTTTCTTT.

The chain uses TRBV10-2 and TRBJ2-1; 8 positions agree with TRBD2. V shed 9 bases, J shed 0 bases, and the junction held 4 bases outside the gene matches. Germline V gene lookup returns CDR1 WSHSY and CDR2 SAAADI. This CDR3 region has 14 residues. The CDR3 here is CASSGTSSYNEQFF. CDR3 nucleotide sequence: TGCGCCAGTTCCGGGACTAGCTCCTACAATGAGCAGTTCTTC.

The chain couples TRBV2 to TRBJ2-1; TRBD2 matches 9 bases. This CDR3 is 18 amino acids long. Unmatched junction bases numbered 16, after V lost 0 bases and J lost 10 bases. CDR1 and CDR2 from the germline V gene are SNHLY and FYNNEI. The chain's CDR3 is CASSEALRGLAGSREQFF. In DNA, the CDR3 is TGTGCCAGCAGTGAAGCGCTTCGTGGCCTAGCGGGGTCCCGAGAGCAGTTCTTC.

This sequence joins TRBV5-6 and TRBJ2-5; D might be TRBD2 (6 bases). Germline-derived CDR1 and CDR2 are SGHDT and YYEEEE. The CDR3 runs to 14 residues. Trimming took off 9 bases at V and 4 bases at J, with 19 bases between the two ends. Written as DNA, the CDR3 is TGTGCCACCACAGGTTCCGGGGGAAGAGAGACCCAGTACTTC. This gives the protein CATTGSGGRETQYF.

The rearrangement joins TRBV4-2 to TRBJ1-1, with D hard to call. The CDR3 loop spans 18 amino acids. The germline CDR1 and CDR2 sequences are LGHNA and YNFKEQ. V was cut by 0 bases and J by 8 bases, with 25 bases left in between. CDR3 coding DNA: TGTGCCAGCAGCCAAGATATTTGGACGAGGGTGTTTTCACGGGAAGCTTTCTTT. Translating gives CASSQDIWTRVFSREAFF.

The chain couples TRBV7-9 to TRBJ1-1, with D unclear. The V end lost 2 bases, the J end lost 8 bases, and 9 bases lay between the germline ends. CDR1 SEHNR and CDR2 FQNEAQ come from the germline V gene (reference sequence). The CDR3 covers 12 residues. CDR3 residues: CASSLNKREAFF. The CDR3 DNA follows: TGTGCCAGCAGCTTAAATAAGAGGGAAGCTTTCTTT.

This chain uses TRBV5-4 with TRBJ2-2, with 13 bases lining up with TRBD2. In germline, CDR1 is SGHNT, CDR2 YYREEE (reference sequence). The CDR3 covers 16 residues. V was clipped by 4 bases and J by 6 bases; unmatched bases: 6. As DNA, the CDR3 is TGTGCCAGCAGCCCGGGGGGACTAGCGGGGTCCGGGGAGCTGTTTTTT. It translates to CASSPGGLAGSGELFF.

This rearrangement joins TRBV14 to TRBJ2-1; 15 bases align to TRBD2. CDR3 size: 16 residues. Germline lookup yields CDR1 SGHDN and CDR2 FVKESK. J gave up 2 bases and V 4 bases, and 0 bases lay outside the gene matches. The CDR3 DNA is TGTGCCAGCAGCCGGACTAGCGGGGGGGCCTACAATGAGCAGTTCTTC. Amino acids: CASSRTSGGAYNEQFF.

The genes are TRBV29-1 and TRBJ2-2, with 10 bases aligning to TRBD1. The CDR3 loop spans 14 amino acids. Germline assignment: CDR1 SQVTM and CDR2 ANQGSEA. V gave up 4 bases and J gave up 5 bases; unmatched junction bases: 4. CDR3 protein: CSVAKGQGTGELFF. The DNA of the CDR3 is TGCAGCGTTGCTAAGGGACAGGGGACCGGGGAGCTGTTTTTT.

V gene TRBV27 combines with J gene TRBJ2-2; 9 bases match TRBD1. This CDR3 is built from 16 residues. Germline-derived CDR1 and CDR2 are MNHEY and SMNVEV (reference sequence). V lost 6 bases, J lost 0 bases, and 5 bases stayed unmatched. The CDR3 DNA is TGTGCCAGCAGCTATGGGACAGGGCCGAACACCGGGGAGCTGTTTTTT. It yields the protein CASSYGTGPNTGELFF.

The chain couples TRBV18 to TRBJ1-2, with TRBD1 matching over 9 bases. This CDR3 comprises 16 residues. Germline-derived CDR1 and CDR2 are KGHSH and LQKENI. Losses at the gene ends were 3 bases for V and 2 bases for J; bases not matched to a gene: 7. CDR3 in amino acids: CASSPDLQGANYGYTF. The CDR3 bases are TGTGCCAGCTCACCCGACCTACAGGGGGCGAACTATGGCTACACCTTC.

The rearrangement links TRBV18 to TRBJ2-7, with 7 bases identical to TRBD1. CDR1 and CDR2 (germline): KGHSH, LQKENI. V dropped 10 bases and J dropped 3; count of bases not matched to a gene: 9. CDR3 length: 13 residues. CDR3 in DNA: TGTGCCACCCGTCCGGGACAGAACTACGAGCAGTACTTC. Amino acid sequence: CATRPGQNYEQYF.

The genes are TRBV7-9 and TRBJ1-3; 7 nucleotides line up with TRBD1. J gave up 3 bases and V 5 bases, and 7 bases lay outside the gene matches. CDR1 is SEHNR, CDR2 FQNEAQ, per germline (reference sequence). The CDR3 covers 15 residues. The CDR3 sequence: CASSERGTVGNTIYF. The CDR3 nucleotides read TGTGCCAGCAGCGAGCGGGGGACAGTTGGAAACACCATATATTTT.

The CDR3 nucleotides are TGTGCCAGCAGCTTAGTGACATCCGATCAGCCCCAGCATTTT. Translated, it gives CASSLVTSDQPQHF. V usage is TRBV7-2 and J usage is TRBJ1-5; no definite D call. V lost 1 base and J lost 5, with 9 bases in between. The length of the CDR3 is 14 residues. Germline CDR1 SGHTA, CDR2 FQGNSA.

This clone was seen only a few times. This rearrangement joins TRBV5-1 to TRBJ1-1, with 8 bases fitting TRBD1. CDR1 SGHRS and CDR2 YFSETQ come from the germline V gene. The CDR3 has 15 residues. J gave up 1 base and V 2 bases, and 4 bases lay outside the gene matches. CDR3 in amino acids: CASSLSGTGNTEAFF. Here the CDR3 DNA reads TGCGCCAGCAGCTTATCCGGGACAGGGAACACTGAAGCTTTCTTT.

The genes are TRBV5-8 and TRBJ1-2; D may be TRBD1 (5 bases). Trimming removed 6 bases at V and 2 bases at J, with 14 bases between. CDR1 and CDR2 (germline): SGHTS, YDEGEE. This CDR3 is 14 amino acids long. As DNA, the CDR3 is TGTGCCAGCATCCTGGGCCCAGGGAACTATGGCTACACCTTC. Translated: CASILGPGNYGYTF. The entire variable domain, with the rest obtained from reference TRBV5-8 and TRBJ1-2, is as follows: EAGVTQSPTHLIKTRGQQATLRCSPISGHTSVYWYQQALGLGLQFLLWYDEGEERNRGNFPPRFSGRQFPNYSSELNVNALELEDSALYLCASILGPGNYGYTFGSGTRLTVV.

The J gene is TRBJ2-3, the V gene TRBV2; 7 nucleotides match TRBD2. Germline CDR1 SNHLY, CDR2 FYNNEI. There are 16 residues in the CDR3. V lost 7 bases to trimming and J lost 2 bases; unmatched junction nucleotides: 12. The CDR3 loop reads CASTSSGAGFTDTQYF. Here the CDR3 DNA reads TGTGCCAGCACATCTAGCGGCGCCGGCTTCACAGATACGCAGTATTTT.

The V gene is TRBV5-1, the J gene TRBJ2-7; D is possibly TRBD2 (6 bases). CDR3 length: 14 amino acids. CDR1 is SGHRS and CDR2 is YFSETQ in the germline V gene. V lost 4 bases to trimming and J lost 4 bases, with 15 bases between them. The CDR3 DNA reads as TGCGCCAGCAGCCCAACCGTCCGGGGGTACGAGCAGTACTTC. Translated, it gives CASSPTVRGYEQYF.

The chain joins TRBV28 to TRBJ2-1; 7 nucleotides line up with TRBD1. Unmatched junction bases numbered 5, after V lost 6 bases and J lost 0 bases. The V gene's germline CDR1 is MDHEN and CDR2 SYDVKM. This CDR3 has 15 amino acids. The CDR3: CASSWDSNSYNEQFF. The CDR3 coding sequence is TGTGCCAGCAGCTGGGACAGCAACTCCTACAATGAGCAGTTCTTC.

CDR3 coding DNA: TGTGCCAGCATCTCGGAGGGGGCTGCCAAAAACATTCAGTACTTC. Its translation is CASISEGAAKNIQYF. The J gene is TRBJ2-4, the V gene TRBV2; D perhaps matches TRBD1 (7 bases). The germline CDR1 and CDR2 sequences are SNHLY and FYNNEI. CDR3 size: 15 residues. Trimming stripped 7 bases from V and 1 base from J, with 14 bases between.